This T cell receptor (beta chain) is from a study of T-cell memory formation after mild COVID-19. Study-wide background: Clusters were largely donor specific.

The CDR3 covers 15 residues. CDR1 and CDR2 (germline): SGHKS, YYEKEE (reference sequence). The V segment lost 2 bases and the J segment 7 bases; nucleotides outside the gene matches: 5. TCRdb reprocessed the 5' RACE reads via MiXCR and lists one record per CDR3 protein. The sample lists 470,000 or so distinct CDR3 sequences, roughly 18% seen once, with roughly 12% in the top ten. The rearrangement uses TRBV5-5 and TRBJ2-1; 11 bases map to TRBD2. The source material was PBMCs or a T cell subset sorted from them (not recorded which). The sequence was collected from an adult woman who had mild COVID-19 (a few samples of this study predate the infection). Cell type and time point are not known. CDR3 amino acids: CASSFLTSGGNEQFF. For the CDR3, the DNA is TGTGCCAGCAGCTTTTTAACTAGCGGGGGTAATGAGCAGTTCTTC.